This T cell receptor beta chain originates from a study of human T cells and chemical hapten exposure. Study-wide background: DPC at 2% was the sensitizing agent, placed on roughly 2 cm by roughly 2 cm of upper inner arm skin.

This clonotype occurred a few times. Time point meaning: patch test 1, 2 weeks after DPC sensitization. Stated treatment: therapeutic diphenylcyclopropenone sensitization with weekly scalp DPC. Donors, patients with alopecia ranging from 18 to 70 years old and judged suitable for DPC, provided samples. CDR3 size: 19 residues. Trimming cost V 3 bases and J 3 bases; bases outside gene matches: 10. The germline V gene encodes CDR1 SGDLS and CDR2 YYNGEE. TCRdb fed the RACE reads into MiXCR, producing one record per CDR3 protein. The sample contains over 95,000 distinct CDR3 sequences, around an eighth of which appear only once.

This sequence was found in a woman aged 40 to 50 with alopecia areata. Some clones in this sample may be carry-over from other donors' samples. Sequences were derived from whole blood, sampled in connection with sensitization to the hapten diphenylcyclopropenone (DPC). The rearrangement joins TRBV9 to TRBJ2-2; TRBD2 matches 14 bases. CDR3 nucleotides: TGTGCCAGCAGCGCCCCCCGGACTAGCGGGAGGTTGGACACCGGGGAGCTGTTTTTT. Amino acids: CASSAPRTSGRLDTGELFF. The variable domain in full, with the rest retrieved from reference TRBV9 and TRBJ2-2, is DSGVTQTPKHLITATGQRVTLRCSPRSGDLSVYWYQQSLDQGLQFLIQYYNGEERAKGNILERFSAQQFPDLHSELNLSSLELGDSALYFCASSAPRTSGRLDTGELFFGEGSRLTVL.